The 13 T cell receptor beta chains given below trace back to one sample, sequenced in a study of CD8 T cells in ankylosing spondylitis. Overall study results and limits: About 8 highly homologous variants made up a TCR beta motif, and this motif appeared characteristic of ankylosing spondylitis blood.

TCRdb passed the 5' RACE reads through MiXCR, listing each CDR3 protein once. The sample contains around 450,000 distinct CDR3 sequences, around 26% of which appear only once. These receptors are not linked to any known antigen. Input material: blood, either unsorted or a sorted T cell fraction (not recorded which). These receptors were collected from a male donor with ankylosing spondylitis.

This rearrangement joins TRBV24-1 to TRBJ2-1; D gene ambiguous. V was clipped by 3 bases and J by 6 bases, with 11 bases between them. The CDR3 is 14 amino acids. Germline assignment: CDR1 KGHDR and CDR2 SFDVKD. The CDR3, as DNA: TGTGCCACCAGTGATCCCCGGTCGTTCAATGAGCAGTTCTTC. Protein: CATSDPRSFNEQFF.

Remarks on this clonotype: No DNA is shown, since the ends of the CDR3 on it are uncertain; the CDR3 is the one TCRdb lists. The rearrangement links TRBV12-3 or TRBV12-4 to TRBJ1-1. The CDR3 length equals 13 residues, ends included. The CDR3 protein is CASILAGGGEAFF.

V usage is TRBV24-1 and J usage is TRBJ2-3, with 7 bases matching TRBD1. Germline CDR1 is KGHDR and CDR2 is SFDVKD. This CDR3 has 14 residues. V dropped 7 bases and J dropped 6; count of bases not matched to a gene: 9. The DNA for the CDR3 is TGTGCCACCAGAAAGACAGGGATGACGGATACGCAGTATTTT. Its protein product is CATRKTGMTDTQYF.

This clonotype was counted only a few times. This chain connects TRBV6-6 to TRBJ1-2, with D hard to call. The CDR3 sequence is 12 residues long. CDR1 and CDR2 (germline): MNHNY, SVGAGI (reference sequence). Trimming cost V 6 bases and J 3 bases, with 8 bases left between them. The CDR3 region has the DNA TGTGCCAGCAGAACACTTGACTATGGCTACACCTTC. The encoded protein is CASRTLDYGYTF.

The chain carries TRBV20-1 and TRBJ2-1; maybe TRBD1 (5 bases). V was shortened by 5 bases and J by 7 bases, with 12 bases between the two germline ends. CDR1 DFQATT and CDR2 SNEGSKA come from the germline V gene (reference sequence). The length of the CDR3 is 12 residues. The CDR3 DNA is TGCAGTGCTCTAGGGGCGCGGAATGAGCAGTTCTTC. As protein: CSALGARNEQFF.

This clonotype turned up a few times. V is TRBV11-2 and J is TRBJ2-5; no reliable D call. Germline V gene sequence: CDR1 SGHAT, CDR2 FQNNGV. The V and J ends lost 5 bases and 7 bases respectively, with 11 bases between them. This CDR3 is built from 12 residues. CDR3 residues: CASSGWSATQYF. As DNA, the CDR3 is TGTGCCAGCAGCGGGTGGTCAGCGACCCAGTACTTC.

This clonotype has more than one count but fewer than ten. CDR3 sequence: CASSVGQNYGYTF. The CDR3 nucleotides are TGTGCCAGCAGCGTGGGACAGAACTATGGCTACACCTTC. V and J are TRBV28 and TRBJ1-2; TRBD1 aligns across 7 bases. The CDR3 has 13 amino acids. V was clipped by 6 bases and J by 2 bases; unmatched bases: 3. Germline-derived CDR1 and CDR2 are MDHEN and SYDVKM.

In this sample, this clonotype turned up a few times. The chain combines TRBV19 with TRBJ2-1, with 8 bases matching TRBD2. This CDR3 spans 17 amino acids. V shed 3 bases and J 3 bases; nucleotides not matched to a gene: 10. Germline V gives CDR1 LNHDA, CDR2 SQIVND (reference sequence). For the CDR3, the DNA is TGTGCCAGTAGTATGGCGGGAGGCGGTGTGGTCTACAATGAGCAGTTCTTC. Its translation: CASSMAGGGVVYNEQFF.

A few counts support this clonotype. The chain carries TRBV27 and TRBJ1-4; no definite D call. From germline, CDR1 is MNHEY and CDR2 SMNVEV (reference sequence). The CDR3 has 14 amino acids. V gave up 5 bases and J gave up 5 bases, with 12 bases separating them. The CDR3 is CASSQRRSNEKLFF. In DNA form, the CDR3 reads TGTGCCAGCAGTCAGAGGAGGTCGAATGAAAAACTGTTTTTT.

This clonotype occurred many times. The rearrangement joins TRBV25-1 to TRBJ2-3; D gene uncertain. Germline V gene sequence: CDR1 MGHDK, CDR2 SYGVNS. The CDR3 is 15 residues long. Trimming took off 4 bases at V and 0 bases at J, with 11 bases between the two ends. As DNA, the CDR3 is TGTGCCAGCAGTGTAGGCCCTACTAGCACAGATACGCAGTATTTT. It encodes CASSVGPTSTDTQYF. Full variable domain (rest looked up from reference TRBV25-1 and TRBJ2-3): EADIYQTPRYLVIGTGKKITLECSQTMGHDKMYWYQQDPGMELHLIHYSYGVNSTEKGDLSSESTVSRIRTEHFPLTLESARPSHTSQYLCASSVGPTSTDTQYFGPGTRLTVL.

This clonotype was picked up a small number of times. This chain links TRBV30 with TRBJ2-1, with D perhaps being TRBD1 or TRBD2 (5 bases each). Trimming took 0 bases from V and 4 from J, leaving 10 bases between them. Germline assignment: CDR1 GTSNPN and CDR2 SVGIG (reference sequence). The CDR3 spans 14 residues. The CDR3 sequence is CAWSVMRGYNEQFF. CDR3 DNA sequence: TGTGCCTGGAGTGTTATGAGGGGATACAATGAGCAGTTCTTC.

The gene calls are TRBV21-1 and TRBJ1-5; no DNA check was done on the table's D call, TRBD1. TRBV21-1 is recorded as a pseudogene. There are 15 residues in the CDR3. The CDR3 reads CASSTRGKGNQPQHF. The CDR3 region has the DNA TGTGCCAGCAGCACCAGGGGGAAGGGCAATCAGCCCCAGCATTTT.

This clonotype was found a few times. V usage is TRBV20-1 and J usage is TRBJ1-3; D ambiguous. Trimming removed 6 bases at V and 0 bases at J, with 15 bases between. CDR1 is DFQATT, CDR2 SNEGSKA, per germline (reference sequence). This CDR3 comprises 15 residues. The CDR3 loop is CSAQKGSDSGNTIYF. The CDR3 coding sequence is TGCAGTGCCCAGAAGGGCTCCGACTCTGGAAACACCATATATTTT.